This T cell receptor beta chain was documented in a study of T cells in localized non-small cell lung cancer. The data were produced by immunoSEQ multiplex PCR, yet TCRdb's version contains in-frame clones alone and is incomplete. The data show over 25,000 clones, around three quarters seen once. The CDR3 is 11 amino acids. Germline V gene data show CDR1 as MNHNY and CDR2 as SVGAGI (reference sequence). V shed 10 bases and J shed 6 bases, with 12 bases lying between them. Here the sequenced sample was peripheral blood, taken before any cancer treatment. The rearrangement joins TRBV6-6 to TRBJ1-1; D remains ambiguous. This TCR was sampled from a male donor aged 60 or over with stage III squamous cell lung carcinoma. The CDR3 loop reads CATKMVAEAFF. CDR3 in DNA: TGTGCCACCAAGATGGTCGCTGAAGCTTTCTTT.